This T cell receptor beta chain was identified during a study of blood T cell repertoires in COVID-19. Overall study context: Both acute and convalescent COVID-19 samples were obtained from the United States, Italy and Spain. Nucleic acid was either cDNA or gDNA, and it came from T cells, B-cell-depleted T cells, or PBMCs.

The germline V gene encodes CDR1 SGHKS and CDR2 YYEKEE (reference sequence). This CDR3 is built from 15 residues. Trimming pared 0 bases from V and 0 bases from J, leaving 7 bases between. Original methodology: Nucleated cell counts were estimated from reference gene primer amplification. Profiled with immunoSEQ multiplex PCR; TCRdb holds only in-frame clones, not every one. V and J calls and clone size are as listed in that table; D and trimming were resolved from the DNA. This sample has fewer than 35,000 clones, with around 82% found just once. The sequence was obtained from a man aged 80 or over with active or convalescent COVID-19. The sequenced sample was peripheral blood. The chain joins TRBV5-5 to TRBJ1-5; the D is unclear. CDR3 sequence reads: CASSLASDSNQPQHF. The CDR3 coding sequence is TGTGCCAGCAGCTTGGCGTCAGATAGCAATCAGCCCCAGCATTTT.